A single sample is the source of the 10 T cell receptor beta chains below, sequenced in a study of shared clonotypes between healthy human individuals. Profiled with immunoSEQ multiplex PCR; TCRdb holds only in-frame clones, not every one. The sample includes about 2 million clones, 90% to 95% of them seen just once. The sequenced sample consisted of naive CD4+ T cells sorted from blood. The subset denotes: CD45RA+ positively selected. The receptor set was obtained from a man aged 18 to 30 in good health.

The DNA of the CDR3 is TGTGCCAGCAGTTCTGAGAACTATGGCTACACCTTC. Translating it yields CASSSENYGYTF. This chain uses TRBV6-6 with TRBJ1-2, with unresolved D. The CDR3 covers 12 residues. Germline CDR1 reads MNHNY; CDR2 reads SVGAGI (reference sequence). Trimming removed 4 bases from V and 2 bases from J, with 5 bases in between.

The V and J genes are TRBV4-1 and TRBJ1-4; D is possibly TRBD1 (6 bases). The CDR3 has 11 amino acids. V was pared by 5 bases and J by 11 bases, with 9 bases between. Per germline, CDR1 MGHRA and CDR2 YSYEKL. The CDR3 here is CASSTGQKLFF. CDR3 nucleotides: TGCGCCAGCAGCACTGGACAGAAACTGTTTTTT.

V is TRBV2 and J is TRBJ2-2, with 9 nucleotides matching TRBD2. The ends lost 5 bases at V and 1 base at J; junction bases unmatched: 8. The CDR3 is 17 amino acids. From germline, CDR1 is SNHLY and CDR2 FYNNEI. DNA for the CDR3: TGTGCCAGCAGTACTCCAGCGGGGGGCCTGAACACCGGGGAGCTGTTTTTT. Translating it yields CASSTPAGGLNTGELFF.

The table lists this clone with a count of one. This chain joins TRBV11-2 and TRBJ1-1; D remains ambiguous. The germline V gene has CDR1 SGHAT and CDR2 FQNNGV. Trimming removed 5 bases at V and 0 bases at J, with 13 bases between. The CDR3 is 15 amino acids. The CDR3 coding sequence is TGTGCCAGCAGCCCCCCCCTAACGGTGAACACTGAAGCTTTCTTT. It is translated as CASSPPLTVNTEAFF.

The rearrangement joins TRBV5-6 to TRBJ2-3, with D uncertain. V lost 4 bases to trimming and J lost 4 bases, with 16 bases between them. Germline values: CDR1 SGHDT, CDR2 YYEEEE. There are 15 residues in the CDR3. The CDR3 here is CASSVPAGPPDTQYF. The CDR3 coding sequence is TGTGCCAGCAGCGTACCAGCTGGCCCGCCAGATACGCAGTATTTT.

V and J are TRBV25-1 and TRBJ1-1; D gene uncertain. There are 14 residues in the CDR3. V was trimmed by 5 bases and J by 1 base, leaving 11 bases between them. Germline V gene sequence: CDR1 MGHDK, CDR2 SYGVNS. The CDR3 protein is CASSLRGSNTEAFF. The CDR3 DNA sequence: TGTGCCAGCAGTCTACGGGGTTCGAACACTGAAGCTTTCTTT.

The rearrangement links TRBV18 to TRBJ2-2, with 11 bases fitting TRBD2. This CDR3 region has 16 residues. The germline V gene has CDR1 KGHSH and CDR2 LQKENI. J lost 4 bases, V lost 6 bases, and 7 bases had no gene match. The CDR3 loop is CASSLTSGGFTGELFF. The CDR3 DNA follows: TGTGCCAGCTCCCTCACTAGCGGGGGCTTCACCGGGGAGCTGTTTTTT.

The chain recombines TRBV10-3 with TRBJ1-1; possible D gene TRBD1, 5 bases. This CDR3 comprises 14 residues. Deletions cut 5 bases from V and 2 bases from J, with 12 bases between. Germline V gives CDR1 ENHRY, CDR2 SYGVKD. The DNA for the CDR3 is TGTGCCATCAGTTGGGGGGAACGAAACACTGAAGCTTTCTTT. It encodes CAISWGERNTEAFF.

This chain links TRBV5-1 with TRBJ2-1; no clear D gene. The CDR3 is 15 residues long. V shed 0 bases and J shed 5 bases, with 12 bases lying between them. The germline CDR1 and CDR2 sequences are SGHRS and YFSETQ. This chain's CDR3 is CASSLVNVPHNEQFF. CDR3 nucleotide sequence: TGCGCCAGCAGCTTGGTGAACGTCCCCCACAATGAGCAGTTCTTC. Together with reference TRBV5-1 and TRBJ2-1, the CDR3 gives the full variable domain: KAGVTQTPRYLIKTRGQQVTLSCSPISGHRSVSWYQQTPGQGLQFLFEYFSETQRNKGNFPGRFSGRQFSNSRSEMNVSTLELGDSALYLCASSLVNVPHNEQFFGPGTRLTVL.

DNA of the CDR3: TGTGCCAGCTATGGACTAGCGGGAGCGAGGGAGCAGTACTTC. This translates into CASYGLAGAREQYF. The chain recombines TRBV2 with TRBJ2-7, with TRBD2 matching 13 bases. Germline CDR1 reads SNHLY; CDR2 reads FYNNEI. With V trimmed by 8 bases and J by 7 bases, 8 bases remained unmatched. CDR3 length: 14 amino acids. Looking up the rest from reference TRBV2 and TRBJ2-7 gives the full variable domain: EPEVTQTPSHQVTQMGQEVILRCVPISNHLYFYWYRQILGQKVEFLVSFYNNEISEKSEIFDDQFSVERPDGSNFTLKIRSTKLEDSAMYFCASYGLAGAREQYFGPGTRLTVT.